This record looks at one T cell receptor (beta chain) sequence and its context. The antigen is undetermined. These data come from a study of cytomegalovirus exposure and HLA in healthy donors. Points from the study as a whole: A later analysis revealed that TCR association rates differed between HLA loci, peaking at DRB1 and bottoming out at HLA-C.

Germline loops: CDR1 KGHSH, CDR2 LQKENI. This CDR3 comprises 16 residues. Trimming stripped 3 bases from V and 0 bases from J, with 11 bases between. The primer mix had 60 Vbeta and 13 Jbeta primers. Measured with immunoSEQ multiplex PCR; TCRdb has only the in-frame clones, and not every one. The sample gives some 96,000 clones, more than 70% of which show up once; roughly 7.7% is in the top ten. The source is a female donor in good health and CMV-seronegative. The specimen sequenced was PBMCs. This chain uses TRBV18 with TRBJ2-2; D is perhaps TRBD1 (5 bases). This CDR3 reads CASSPSVRANTGELFF. The CDR3 nucleotides are TGTGCCAGCTCACCTTCGGTCAGGGCGAACACCGGGGAGCTGTTTTTT.